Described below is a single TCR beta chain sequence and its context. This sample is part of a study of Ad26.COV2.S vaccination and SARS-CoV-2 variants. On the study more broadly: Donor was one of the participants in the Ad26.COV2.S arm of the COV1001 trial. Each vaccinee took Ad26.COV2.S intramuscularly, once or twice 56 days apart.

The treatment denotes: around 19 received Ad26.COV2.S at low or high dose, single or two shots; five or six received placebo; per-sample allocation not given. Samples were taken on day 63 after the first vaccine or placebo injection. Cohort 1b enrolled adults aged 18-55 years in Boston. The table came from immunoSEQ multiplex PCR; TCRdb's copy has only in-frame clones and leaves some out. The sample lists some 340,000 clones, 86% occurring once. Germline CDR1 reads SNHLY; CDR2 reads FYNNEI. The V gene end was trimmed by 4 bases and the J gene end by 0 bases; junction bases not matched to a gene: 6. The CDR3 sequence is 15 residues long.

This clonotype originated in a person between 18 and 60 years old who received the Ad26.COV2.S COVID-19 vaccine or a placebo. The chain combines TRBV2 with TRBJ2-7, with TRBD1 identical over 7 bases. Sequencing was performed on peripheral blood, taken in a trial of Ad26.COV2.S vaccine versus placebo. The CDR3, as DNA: TGTGCCAGCAGTGTAGAGACAGGGAGCTCCTACGAGCAGTACTTC. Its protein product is CASSVETGSSYEQYF.